The T cell receptor beta chain under discussion was sequenced for a study of post-analysis software for immune sequencing data. General study findings and limits: TRBV segments more frequent in patients than in controls numbered about 5 and included TRBV5-6, TRBV5-1 and TRBV20-1. Patients with multiple sclerosis recorded significantly lower normalized Chao1 diversity than controls, the study found. F measure showed strong co-clustering of same-batch samples.

Prepared TCR beta cDNA libraries contained unique molecular identifiers. In TCRdb, the PCR reads were re-called with MiXCR into one record per CDR3 protein. This sample has over 300,000 distinct CDR3 sequences, with roughly 36% found just once. In germline, CDR1 is ENHRY, CDR2 SYGVKD. J lost 4 bases, V lost 6 bases, and 8 bases had no gene match. The CDR3 totals 14 residues. This clonotype was counted a few times. The antigen remains unidentified. The rearrangement uses TRBV10-3 and TRBJ1-1, with 7 bases that match TRBD1. The sequence was obtained from a girl aged 5-17 years with multiple sclerosis. Input material: blood. The CDR3 is CAIRGDSFSTEAFF. Here the CDR3 DNA reads TGTGCCATCAGGGGGGACAGCTTCTCCACTGAAGCTTTCTTT.